The 23 T cell receptor beta chains listed next were all sequenced from one sample in a study of OX40 agonist ivuxolimab in advanced cancers. Libraries were prepared by immunoSEQ multiplex PCR; TCRdb keeps only in-frame clonotypes and omits some of them. Among just over 90,000 clones listed, 90% to 95% were seen once. The sample was CD4+ or CD8+ T cells sorted from blood, taken in a trial of the OX40 agonist ivuxolimab. The receptors were sampled from an adult with an advanced solid tumor such as melanoma, head and neck, liver or kidney cancer.

The V gene is TRBV4-3, the J gene TRBJ2-5; D perhaps matches TRBD1 (5 bases). Germline lookup yields CDR1 LGHNA and CDR2 YSLEER. The CDR3 totals 15 residues. V gave up 2 bases and J gave up 2 bases, with 12 bases separating them. The CDR3 DNA reads TGCGCCAGCAGCCAATTTAGGGGAAAACAAGAGACCCAGTACTTC. This sequence encodes CASSQFRGKQETQYF.

The chain recombines TRBV19 with TRBJ2-7; 11 nucleotides match TRBD2. J was trimmed by 6 bases and V by 6 bases; bases with no gene match: 16. CDR1 and CDR2 from the germline V gene are LNHDA and SQIVND (reference sequence). The CDR3 has 17 residues. The chain's CDR3 is CASSRLAGIDWASEQYF. Here the CDR3 DNA reads TGTGCCAGTAGCCGACTAGCGGGAATCGATTGGGCCAGCGAGCAGTACTTC.

The V gene is TRBV4-3, the J gene TRBJ1-2; D possibly corresponds to TRBD1 (5 bases). CDR1 is LGHNA, CDR2 YSLEER, per germline. The CDR3 sequence is 15 residues long. Trimming cost V 3 bases and J 6 bases, with 17 bases left between them. The CDR3 nucleotides read TGCGCCAGCAGCCAGATGACCATAGGGGCAGATGGCTACACCTTC. It translates to CASSQMTIGADGYTF.

This clone was detected once. V and J are TRBV6-5 and TRBJ1-6, with D possibly matching TRBD1 (6 bases). The CDR3 has 15 amino acids. Germline CDR1 is MNHEY and CDR2 is SVGAGI. V dropped 2 bases and J dropped 9 bases, with 14 bases sitting between them. Here the CDR3 DNA reads TGTGCCAGCAGTTACGGGGGCGAGGGAAGTTCACCCCTCCACTTT. This gives the protein CASSYGGEGSSPLHF.

The CDR3 sequence is CASSQVFGYTYNEQFF. The DNA for the CDR3 is TGCGCCAGCAGCCAAGTTTTTGGCTATACCTACAATGAGCAGTTCTTC. This sequence joins TRBV4-3 and TRBJ2-1; the D is unclear. The germline V gene encodes CDR1 LGHNA and CDR2 YSLEER. The CDR3 contains 16 residues. Trimming shortened V by 1 base and J by 2 bases, and 12 bases separated the two germline ends.

The CDR3 DNA reads TGTGCCAGCAGCTTAGGTGGCAGGGGGTACGAAAAACTGTTTTTT. Its protein product is CASSLGGRGYEKLFF. J is TRBJ1-4 and V is TRBV7-9; 7 nucleotides line up with TRBD1. Germline V lookup: CDR1 SEHNR, CDR2 FQNEAQ (reference sequence). The CDR3 is made up of 15 amino acids. V shed 1 base, J shed 8 bases, and the junction held 7 bases outside the gene matches.

As for this clone: One junction end disagrees with the germline gene, perhaps due to a read error. This chain links TRBV7-2 with TRBJ2-5; D not resolved. Per germline, CDR1 SGHTA and CDR2 FQGNSA. This CDR3 region has 12 residues. The CDR3 DNA follows: TGTGCCAGCAGCTTAGGGTCCGGGTCCCAGGACTTC. Its translation: CASSLGSGSQDF. The full variable domain, completed using reference TRBV7-2 and TRBJ2-5, is GAGVSQSPSNKVTEKGKDVELRCDPISGHTALYWYRQSLGQGLEFLIYFQGNSAPDKSGLPSDRFSAERTGGSVSTLTIQRTQQEDSAVYLCASSLGSGSQDFGPGTRLLVL.

The chain links TRBV11-2 to TRBJ2-7; a possible D gene is TRBD1 (7 bases). V dropped 2 bases and J dropped 3 bases, with 17 bases sitting between them. The CDR3 is 16 residues long. The V gene's germline CDR1 is SGHAT and CDR2 FQNNGV. The CDR3 region has the DNA TGTGCCAGCAGCTTACAGGGGGGAAACAAACTCTACGAGCAGTACTTC. Translating it yields CASSLQGGNKLYEQYF.

The chain links TRBV5-3 to TRBJ1-1; TRBD1 matches 7 bases. TRBV5-3 is noted as an ORF with a role that remains uncertain. V shed 6 bases, J shed 0 bases, and the junction held 17 bases outside the gene matches. This CDR3 has 18 residues. CDR3 sequence: CARTLQGVQGPVNTEAFF. In DNA, the CDR3 is TGTGCCAGAACCCTCCAGGGGGTACAGGGGCCGGTGAACACTGAAGCTTTCTTT.

The CDR3 protein is CASSLEGSNTEAFF. The CDR3 DNA follows: TGTGCCAGCAGTTTAGAGGGGTCGAACACTGAAGCTTTCTTT. This sequence joins TRBV27 and TRBJ1-1, with a tentative D call TRBD1 (5 bases). The germline V and J ends were trimmed by 2 bases and 1 base, with 8 bases remaining between them. The CDR3 runs 14 residues. Germline CDR1 is MNHEY and CDR2 is SMNVEV (reference sequence).

In this sample, this clone turned up once. The chain couples TRBV7-9 to TRBJ2-2, with D perhaps TRBD1 (6 bases). The V gene lost 5 bases and the J gene lost 4 bases, with 14 bases spanning the gap. The V gene's germline CDR1 is SEHNR and CDR2 FQNEAQ (reference sequence). The CDR3 is made up of 15 amino acids. CDR3 sequence: CASSAPGHSTGELFF. CDR3 sequence (DNA): TGTGCCAGCAGCGCACCGGGACACAGCACCGGGGAGCTGTTTTTT.

V and J are TRBV11-2 and TRBJ2-5; D gene unclear. CDR1 and CDR2 (germline): SGHAT, FQNNGV. Trimming removed 1 base at V and 1 base at J, with 7 bases between. This CDR3 has 14 amino acids. CDR3 in amino acids: CASSLVGSQETQYF. CDR3 in DNA: TGTGCCAGCAGCTTAGTGGGTAGCCAAGAGACCCAGTACTTC.

This clone was detected once. The chain recombines TRBV10-2 with TRBJ2-7; TRBD2 agrees at 9 bases. Germline CDR1 and CDR2: WSHSY and SAAADI. The trim removed 5 bases at V and 2 bases at J, leaving 4 bases unmatched. CDR3 length equals 14 residues. CDR3 amino acids: CASSIAGAAYEQYF. Written as DNA, the CDR3 is TGCGCCAGCAGTATAGCGGGAGCCGCCTACGAGCAGTACTTC.

Remarks on this clone: Relative to the germline gene, one junction end is altered; a read error may explain this. The V gene is TRBV19, the J gene TRBJ2-3, with TRBD2 matching over 7 bases. CDR1 LNHDA and CDR2 SQIVND come from the germline V gene (reference sequence). CDR3 size: 16 residues. CDR3 region: CASRIGGEGPTDTQYF. The CDR3, as DNA: TGTGCCAGTAGGATAGGAGGGGAGGGGCCCACAGATACGCAGTATTTT. Full variable domain (remainder filled in from reference TRBV19 and TRBJ2-3): DGGITQSPKYLFRKEGQNVTLSCEQNLNHDAMYWYRQDPGQGLRLIYYSQIVNDFQKGDIAEGYSVSREKKESFPLTVTSAQKNPTAFYLCASRIGGEGPTDTQYFGPGTRLTVL.

The chain recombines TRBV19 with TRBJ2-7, with TRBD1 matching over 8 bases. The CDR3 is 14 residues long. CDR1 is LNHDA and CDR2 is SQIVND in the germline V gene (reference sequence). V shed 4 bases and J 5 bases; nucleotides not matched to a gene: 7. CDR3 DNA sequence: TGTGCCAGTAGTACCCGGACAGGGACAAACGAGCAGTACTTC. Translation: CASSTRTGTNEQYF. The full variable domain, completed using reference TRBV19 and TRBJ2-7, is DGGITQSPKYLFRKEGQNVTLSCEQNLNHDAMYWYRQDPGQGLRLIYYSQIVNDFQKGDIAEGYSVSREKKESFPLTVTSAQKNPTAFYLCASSTRTGTNEQYFGPGTRLTVT.

The rearrangement links TRBV11-2 to TRBJ2-1; D call uncertain. The CDR3 is 15 amino acids. CDR1 is SGHAT, CDR2 FQNNGV, per germline. V was clipped by 5 bases and J by 7 bases, with 18 bases between them. The CDR3 DNA reads as TGTGCCAGCAGCCAAGCACTGCACCCTAGTAATGAGCAGTTCTTC. This codes for CASSQALHPSNEQFF.

V usage is TRBV19 and J usage is TRBJ1-1; no clear D. This CDR3 is 14 amino acids long. Germline values: CDR1 LNHDA, CDR2 SQIVND (reference sequence). V was trimmed by 7 bases and J by 2 bases, leaving 14 bases between them. CDR3 in DNA: TGTGCCAGTACCGACGGAATATTAAACACTGAAGCTTTCTTT. Its translation is CASTDGILNTEAFF.

The rearrangement links TRBV4-2 to TRBJ2-7; D gene uncertain. Trimming removed 4 bases at V and 0 bases at J, with 10 bases between. This CDR3 has 14 amino acids. Germline lookup yields CDR1 LGHNA and CDR2 YNFKEQ. CDR3 bases: TGTGCCAGCAGCCCGACATTTTTCTCCTACGAGCAGTACTTC. This gives the protein CASSPTFFSYEQYF.

V usage is TRBV4-1 and J usage is TRBJ2-1; 7 nucleotides agree with TRBD2. Germline V gives CDR1 MGHRA, CDR2 YSYEKL. The J segment lost 10 bases and the V segment lost 1 base, leaving 13 bases of the junction unmatched. CDR3 length: 16 residues. The CDR3 sequence: CASSQVRSAGALEQFF. The CDR3 nucleotides are TGCGCCAGCAGCCAAGTCCGGTCCGCGGGAGCATTAGAGCAGTTCTTC.

The gene calls are TRBV27 and TRBJ2-1; no clear D gene. The germline V gene encodes CDR1 MNHEY and CDR2 SMNVEV (reference sequence). V was trimmed by 7 bases and J by 0 bases, leaving 7 bases between them. The CDR3 covers 13 residues. The CDR3 nucleotides are TGTGCCAGCAAGCGTCGCTCCTACAATGAGCAGTTCTTC. It yields the protein CASKRRSYNEQFF.

The chain recombines TRBV29-1 with TRBJ2-7; no firm D call. This CDR3 contains 10 residues. The V gene lost 3 bases and the J gene lost 6 bases, with 6 bases spanning the gap. Germline V gene lookup returns CDR1 SQVTM and CDR2 ANQGSEA. CDR3 nucleotides: TGCAGCGTTGAGTTAGGCGAGCAGTACTTC. This codes for CSVELGEQYF.

The chain is built from TRBV27 and TRBJ1-2, with a possible D match to TRBD1 (6 bases). This CDR3 comprises 14 residues. Per germline, CDR1 MNHEY and CDR2 SMNVEV (reference sequence). V was clipped by 6 bases and J by 3 bases, with 14 bases between them. In DNA, the CDR3 is TGTGCCAGCAGCTCAGGGGTAGATGACTATGGCTACACCTTC. Its protein is CASSSGVDDYGYTF.

The J gene is TRBJ2-7, the V gene TRBV28; the D call may be TRBD1 or TRBD2 (5 bases each). Trimming stripped 1 base from V and 5 bases from J, with 15 bases between. CDR3 length: 15 amino acids. Germline CDR1 MDHEN, CDR2 SYDVKM. Written as DNA, the CDR3 is TGTGCCAGCAGTTTATCCGGGACGGTGGGCCACGAGCAGTACTTC. Translated, it gives CASSLSGTVGHEQYF.